One TCR beta chain is described in this entry. Its antigen has not been determined. No base qualities exist here, and no much larger clone lies one base off it. Library preparation was by the immunoSEQ multiplex PCR assay. TCRdb took this table from immuneACCESS and kept in-frame rearrangements with V and J called. Such tables lack part of the clones; where checked against another copy, unresolved V genes explain under half of the gap, and the rest is unexplained. The sample table contains roughly 56,000 clones; only one count was recorded for 90% to 95% of them. Of the sample, about 3% falls within the top ten clones. The data belong to a study of technical replicates of blood from several donors (dated by TCRdb to 2016 to 2017). Germline trimming: 1 base from V, 8 bases from J; junction bases outside gene matches: 5. The CDR3 runs 15 amino acids, cysteine and phenylalanine included. Only the CDR3 region is kept as DNA, spanning 45 bases read in frame from base 1. The germline V gene provides CDR1 KGHSH and CDR2 LQKENI.

The chain employs TRBV18 and TRBJ1-4; 9 bases in the junction line up with TRBD1. The specimen was PBMCs. The receptor's source is a human donor in good health. Some clones in this sample may be carry-over from other donors' samples. The DNA sequence is as follows: TGTGCCAGCTCACCACTCGGGACAGGGCCCGAAAAACTGTTTTTT. It translates to CASSPLGTGPEKLFF.